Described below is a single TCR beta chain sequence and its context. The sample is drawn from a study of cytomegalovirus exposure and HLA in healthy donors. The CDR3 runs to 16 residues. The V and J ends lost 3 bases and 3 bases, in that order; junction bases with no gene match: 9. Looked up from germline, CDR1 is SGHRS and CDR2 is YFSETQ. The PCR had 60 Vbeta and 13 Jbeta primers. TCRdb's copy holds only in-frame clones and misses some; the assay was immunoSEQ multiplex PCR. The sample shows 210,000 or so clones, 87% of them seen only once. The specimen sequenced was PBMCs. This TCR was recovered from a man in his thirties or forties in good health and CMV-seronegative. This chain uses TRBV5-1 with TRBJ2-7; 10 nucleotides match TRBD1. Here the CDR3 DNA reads TGCGCCAGCAGCTATGGGGGACAGGGGAAGCTCTACGAGCAGTACTTC. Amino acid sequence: CASSYGGQGKLYEQYF.